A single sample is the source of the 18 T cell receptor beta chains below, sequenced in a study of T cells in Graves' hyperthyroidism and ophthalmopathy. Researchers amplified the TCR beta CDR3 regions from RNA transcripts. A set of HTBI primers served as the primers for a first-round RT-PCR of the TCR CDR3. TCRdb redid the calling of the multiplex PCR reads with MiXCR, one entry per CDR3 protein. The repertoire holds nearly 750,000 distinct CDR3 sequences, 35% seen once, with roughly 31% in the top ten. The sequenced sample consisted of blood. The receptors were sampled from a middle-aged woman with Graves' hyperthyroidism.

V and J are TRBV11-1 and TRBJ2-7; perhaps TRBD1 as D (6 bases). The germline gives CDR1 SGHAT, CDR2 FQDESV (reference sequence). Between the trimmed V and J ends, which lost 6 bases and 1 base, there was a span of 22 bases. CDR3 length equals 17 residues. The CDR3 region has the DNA TGTGCCAGCAGTTCACAACAGGGTGCGGGCCTTTCCTACGAGCAGTACTTC. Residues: CASSSQQGAGLSYEQYF.

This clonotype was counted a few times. The CDR3 loop reads CSVPDPFPLDTQYF. The CDR3 DNA reads as TGCAGCGTCCCCGACCCTTTCCCCCTAGATACGCAGTATTTT. V gene TRBV29-1 combines with J gene TRBJ2-3; no definite D call. Germline-derived CDR1 and CDR2 are SQVTM and ANQGSEA. The CDR3 is 14 amino acids. V lost 6 bases to trimming and J lost 5 bases, with 18 bases between them.

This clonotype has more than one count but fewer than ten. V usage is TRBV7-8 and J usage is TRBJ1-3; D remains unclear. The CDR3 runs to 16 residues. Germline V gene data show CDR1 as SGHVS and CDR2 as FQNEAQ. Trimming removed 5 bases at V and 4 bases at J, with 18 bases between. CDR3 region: CASSLGSPQAGNTIYF. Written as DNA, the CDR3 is TGTGCCAGCAGCCTAGGAAGTCCTCAAGCCGGAAACACCATATATTTT.

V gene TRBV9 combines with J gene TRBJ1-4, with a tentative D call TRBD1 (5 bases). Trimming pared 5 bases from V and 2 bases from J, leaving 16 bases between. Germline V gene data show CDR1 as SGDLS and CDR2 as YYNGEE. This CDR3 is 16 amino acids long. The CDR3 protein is CASRAGTQGTNEKLFF. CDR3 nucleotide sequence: TGTGCCAGCAGAGCGGGAACCCAGGGTACTAATGAAAAACTGTTTTTT.

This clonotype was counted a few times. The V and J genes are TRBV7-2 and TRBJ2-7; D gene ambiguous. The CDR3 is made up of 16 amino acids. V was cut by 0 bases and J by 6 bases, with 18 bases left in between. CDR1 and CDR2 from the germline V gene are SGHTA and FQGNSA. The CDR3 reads CASSLARLVGLSEQYF. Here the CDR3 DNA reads TGTGCCAGCAGCTTAGCGCGTCTAGTCGGTTTGTCCGAGCAGTACTTC. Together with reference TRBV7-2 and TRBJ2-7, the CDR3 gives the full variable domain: GAGVSQSPSNKVTEKGKDVELRCDPISGHTALYWYRQSLGQGLEFLIYFQGNSAPDKSGLPSDRFSAERTGGSVSTLTIQRTQQEDSAVYLCASSLARLVGLSEQYFGPGTRLTVT.

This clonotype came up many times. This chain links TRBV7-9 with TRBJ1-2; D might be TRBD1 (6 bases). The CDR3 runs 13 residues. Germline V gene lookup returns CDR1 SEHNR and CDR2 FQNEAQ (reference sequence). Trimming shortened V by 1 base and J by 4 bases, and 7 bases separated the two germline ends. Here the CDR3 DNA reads TGTGCCAGCAGCTTAGGAGGGGGCTATGGCTACACCTTC. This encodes CASSLGGGYGYTF. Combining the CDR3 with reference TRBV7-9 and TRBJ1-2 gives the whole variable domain DTGVSQNPRHKITKRGQNVTFRCDPISEHNRLYWYRQTLGQGPEFLTYFQNEAQLEKSRLLSDRFSAERPKGSFSTLEIQRTEQGDSAMYLCASSLGGGYGYTFGSGTRLTVV.

This chain's CDR3 is CASSQEVAVSSYEQYF. The CDR3 DNA reads as TGCGCCAGCAGCCAAGAGGTAGCGGTTAGCTCCTACGAGCAGTACTTC. V gene TRBV4-1 combines with J gene TRBJ2-7; D perhaps matches TRBD2 (6 bases). Trimming pared 0 bases from V and 0 bases from J, leaving 12 bases between. The CDR3 is made up of 16 amino acids. Germline V gene data show CDR1 as MGHRA and CDR2 as YSYEKL.

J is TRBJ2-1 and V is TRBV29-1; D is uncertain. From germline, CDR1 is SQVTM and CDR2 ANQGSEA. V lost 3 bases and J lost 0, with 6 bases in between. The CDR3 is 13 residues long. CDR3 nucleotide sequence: TGCAGCGTTGAGAGGAGCTCCTACAATGAGCAGTTCTTC. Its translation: CSVERSSYNEQFF.

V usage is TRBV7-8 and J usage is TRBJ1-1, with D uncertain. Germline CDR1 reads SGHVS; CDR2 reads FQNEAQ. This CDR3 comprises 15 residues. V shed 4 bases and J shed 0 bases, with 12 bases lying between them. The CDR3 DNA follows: TGTGCCAGCAGCTCCTCGGAAGCCGTGAACACTGAAGCTTTCTTT. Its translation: CASSSSEAVNTEAFF.

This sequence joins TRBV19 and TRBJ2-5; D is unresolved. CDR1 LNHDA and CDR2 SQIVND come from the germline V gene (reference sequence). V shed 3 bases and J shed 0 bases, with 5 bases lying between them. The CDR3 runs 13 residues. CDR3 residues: CASSMQYQETQYF. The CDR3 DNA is TGTGCCAGTAGTATGCAGTACCAAGAGACCCAGTACTTC.

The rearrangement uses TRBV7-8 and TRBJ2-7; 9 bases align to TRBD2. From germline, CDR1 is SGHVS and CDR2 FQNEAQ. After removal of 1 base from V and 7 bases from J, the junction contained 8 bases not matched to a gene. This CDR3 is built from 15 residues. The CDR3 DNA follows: TGTGCCAGCAGCTTAGGGCAGCGGGGGGCAGAAGAGCAGTACTTC. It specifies CASSLGQRGAEEQYF.

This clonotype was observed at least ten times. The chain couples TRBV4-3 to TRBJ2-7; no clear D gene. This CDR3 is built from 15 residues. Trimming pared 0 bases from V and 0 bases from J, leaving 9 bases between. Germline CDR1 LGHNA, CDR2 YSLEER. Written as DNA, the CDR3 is TGCGCCAGCAGCCAAGACTCCTCTCTCTCCTACGAGCAGTACTTC. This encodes CASSQDSSLSYEQYF.

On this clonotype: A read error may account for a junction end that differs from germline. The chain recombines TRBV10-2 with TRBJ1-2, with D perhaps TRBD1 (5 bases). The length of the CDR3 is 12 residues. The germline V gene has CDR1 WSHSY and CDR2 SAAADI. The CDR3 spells CAGSGTGEGYTF. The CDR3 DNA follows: TGCGCCGGCAGCGGGACGGGGGAAGGCTACACCTTC.

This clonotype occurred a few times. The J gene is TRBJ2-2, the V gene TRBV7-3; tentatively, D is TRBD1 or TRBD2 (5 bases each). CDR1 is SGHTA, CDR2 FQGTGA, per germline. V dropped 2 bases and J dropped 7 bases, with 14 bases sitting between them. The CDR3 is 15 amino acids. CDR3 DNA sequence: TGTGCCAGCAGCTTATGGGACGGCGGAGTCGGGGAGCTGTTTTTT. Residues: CASSLWDGGVGELFF. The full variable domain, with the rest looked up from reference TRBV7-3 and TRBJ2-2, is GAGVSQTPSNKVTEKGKYVELRCDPISGHTALYWYRQSLGQGPEFLIYFQGTGAADDSGLPNDRFFAVRPEGSVSTLKIQRTERGDSAVYLCASSLWDGGVGELFFGEGSRLTVL.

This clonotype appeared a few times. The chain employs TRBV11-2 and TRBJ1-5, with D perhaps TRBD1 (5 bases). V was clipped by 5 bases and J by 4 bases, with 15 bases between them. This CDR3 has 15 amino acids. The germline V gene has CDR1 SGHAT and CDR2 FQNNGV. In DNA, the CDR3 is TGTGCCAGCAGCCCGACTCCAGGGCGAAATCAGCCCCAGCATTTT. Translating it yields CASSPTPGRNQPQHF.

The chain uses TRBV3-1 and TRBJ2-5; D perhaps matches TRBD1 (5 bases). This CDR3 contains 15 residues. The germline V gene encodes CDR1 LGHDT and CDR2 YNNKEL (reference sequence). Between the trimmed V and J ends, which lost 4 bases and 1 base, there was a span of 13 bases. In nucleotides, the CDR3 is TGTGCCAGCAGCCCACATTTAAGGGGCCAAGAGACCCAGTACTTC. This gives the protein CASSPHLRGQETQYF.

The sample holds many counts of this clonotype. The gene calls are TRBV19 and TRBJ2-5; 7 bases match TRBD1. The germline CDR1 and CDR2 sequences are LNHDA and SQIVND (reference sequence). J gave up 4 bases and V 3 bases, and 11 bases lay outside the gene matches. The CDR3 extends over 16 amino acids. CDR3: CASSIVPGGKGETQYF. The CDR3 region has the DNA TGTGCCAGTAGTATCGTTCCAGGGGGAAAGGGAGAGACCCAGTACTTC.

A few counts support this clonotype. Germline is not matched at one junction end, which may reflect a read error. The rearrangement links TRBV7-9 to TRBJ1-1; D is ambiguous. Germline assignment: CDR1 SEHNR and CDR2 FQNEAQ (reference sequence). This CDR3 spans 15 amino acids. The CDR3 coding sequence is TGTGCCTGCAGCTTTAGGCTCGGTGGGAACACTGAAGCTTTCTTT. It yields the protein CACSFRLGGNTEAFF.